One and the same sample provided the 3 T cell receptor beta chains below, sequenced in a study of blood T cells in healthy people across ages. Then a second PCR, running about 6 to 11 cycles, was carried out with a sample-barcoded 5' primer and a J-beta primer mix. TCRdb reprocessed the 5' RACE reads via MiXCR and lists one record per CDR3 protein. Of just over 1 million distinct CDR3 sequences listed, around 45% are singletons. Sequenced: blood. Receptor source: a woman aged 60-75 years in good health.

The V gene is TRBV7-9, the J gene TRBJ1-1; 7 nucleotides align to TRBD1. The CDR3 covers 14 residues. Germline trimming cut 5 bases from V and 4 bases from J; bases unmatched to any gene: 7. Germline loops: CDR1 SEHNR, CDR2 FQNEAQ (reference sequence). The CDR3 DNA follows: TGTGCCAGCAGCCTAGACAGGGACGCCACTGAAGCTTTCTTT. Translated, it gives CASSLDRDATEAFF.

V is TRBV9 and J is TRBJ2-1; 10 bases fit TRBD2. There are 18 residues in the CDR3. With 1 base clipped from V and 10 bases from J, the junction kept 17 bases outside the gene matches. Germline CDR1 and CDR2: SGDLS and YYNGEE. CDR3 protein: CASSVKREGRSEEGEQFF. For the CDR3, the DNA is TGTGCCAGCAGCGTAAAGCGGGAGGGCCGCAGTGAGGAGGGGGAGCAGTTCTTC.

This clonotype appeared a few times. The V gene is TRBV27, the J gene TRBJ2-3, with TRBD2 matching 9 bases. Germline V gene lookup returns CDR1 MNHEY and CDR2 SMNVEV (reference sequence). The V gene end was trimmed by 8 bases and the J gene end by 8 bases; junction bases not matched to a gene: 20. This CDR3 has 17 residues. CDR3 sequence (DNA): TGTGCCAGCCCTAGAGTTCAGGAGCGGGAGGTCTGGGGTACGCAGTATTTT. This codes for CASPRVQEREVWGTQYF.